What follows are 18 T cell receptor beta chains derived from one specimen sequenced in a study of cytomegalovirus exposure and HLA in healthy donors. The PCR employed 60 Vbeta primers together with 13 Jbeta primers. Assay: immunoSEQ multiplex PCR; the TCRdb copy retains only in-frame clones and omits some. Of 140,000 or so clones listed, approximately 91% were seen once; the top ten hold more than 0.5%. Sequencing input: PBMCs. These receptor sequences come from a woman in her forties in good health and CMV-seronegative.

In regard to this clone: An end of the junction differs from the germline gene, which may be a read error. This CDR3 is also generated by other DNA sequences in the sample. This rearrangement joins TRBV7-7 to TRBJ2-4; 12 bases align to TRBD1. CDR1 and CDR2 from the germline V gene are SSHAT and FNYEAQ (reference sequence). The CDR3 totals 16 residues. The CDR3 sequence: CASNSGLGQGANIQYF. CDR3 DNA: TGTGCTAGCAACTCCGGGCTGGGACAGGGGGCAAACATTCAGTACTTC. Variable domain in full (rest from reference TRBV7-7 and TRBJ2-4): GAGVSQSPRYKVTKRGQDVTLRCDPISSHATLYWYQQALGQGPEFLTYFNYEAQPDKSGLPSDRFSAERPEGSISTLTIQRTEQRDSAMYRCASNSGLGQGANIQYFGAGTRLSVL.

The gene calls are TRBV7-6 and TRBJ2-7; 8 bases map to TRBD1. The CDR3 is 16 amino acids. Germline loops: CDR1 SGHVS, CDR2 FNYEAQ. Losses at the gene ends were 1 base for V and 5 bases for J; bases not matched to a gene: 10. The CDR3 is CASSLVRAGGINEQYF. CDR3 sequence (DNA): TGTGCCAGCAGCTTAGTCCGAGCAGGGGGCATCAACGAGCAGTACTTC.

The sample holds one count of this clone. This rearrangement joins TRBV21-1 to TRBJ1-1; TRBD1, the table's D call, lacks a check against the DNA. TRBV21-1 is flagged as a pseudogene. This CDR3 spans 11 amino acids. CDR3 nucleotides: TGTGCCAGCAATTCGGACAGTGAAGCTTTCTTT. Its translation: CASNSDSEAFF.

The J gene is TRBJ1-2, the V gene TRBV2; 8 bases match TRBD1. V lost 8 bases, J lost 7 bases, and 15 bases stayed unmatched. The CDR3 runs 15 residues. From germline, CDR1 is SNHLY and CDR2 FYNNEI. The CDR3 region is CASADRARSQGGYTF. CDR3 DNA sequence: TGTGCCAGCGCGGACAGGGCCCGATCCCAGGGTGGCTACACCTTC. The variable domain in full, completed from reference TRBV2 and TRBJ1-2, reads EPEVTQTPSHQVTQMGQEVILRCVPISNHLYFYWYRQILGQKVEFLVSFYNNEISEKSEIFDDQFSVERPDGSNFTLKIRSTKLEDSAMYFCASADRARSQGGYTFGSGTRLTVV.

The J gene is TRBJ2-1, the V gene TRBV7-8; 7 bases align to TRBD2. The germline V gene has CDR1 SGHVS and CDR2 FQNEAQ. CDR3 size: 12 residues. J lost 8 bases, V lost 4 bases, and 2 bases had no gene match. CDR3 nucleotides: TGTGCCAGCAGCTCCCTAGCGGATGAGCAGTTCTTC. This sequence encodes CASSSLADEQFF.

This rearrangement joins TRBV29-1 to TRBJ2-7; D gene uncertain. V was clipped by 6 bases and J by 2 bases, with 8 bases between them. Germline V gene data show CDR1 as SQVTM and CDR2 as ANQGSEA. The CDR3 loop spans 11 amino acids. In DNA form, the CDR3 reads TGCAGCGTAGGAGCACCCTACGAGCAGTACTTC. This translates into CSVGAPYEQYF.

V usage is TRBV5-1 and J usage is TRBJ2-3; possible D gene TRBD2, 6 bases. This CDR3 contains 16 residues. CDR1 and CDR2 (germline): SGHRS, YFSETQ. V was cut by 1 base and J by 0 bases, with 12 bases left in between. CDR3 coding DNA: TGCGCCAGCAGCTTGTGGTCTAGCGCTAGCACAGATACGCAGTATTTT. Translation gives CASSLWSSASTDTQYF.

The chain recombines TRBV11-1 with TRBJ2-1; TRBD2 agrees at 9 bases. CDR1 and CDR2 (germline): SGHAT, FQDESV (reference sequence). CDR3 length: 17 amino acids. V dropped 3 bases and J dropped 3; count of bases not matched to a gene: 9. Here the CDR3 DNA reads TGTGCCAGCAGCTTGGGGGGCTATAGCGGGGGCTACAATGAGCAGTTCTTC. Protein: CASSLGGYSGGYNEQFF.

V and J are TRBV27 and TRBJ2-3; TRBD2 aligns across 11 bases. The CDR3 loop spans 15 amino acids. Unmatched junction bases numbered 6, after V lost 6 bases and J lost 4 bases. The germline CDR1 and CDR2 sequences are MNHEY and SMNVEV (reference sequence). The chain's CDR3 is CASRIAGGPPDTQYF. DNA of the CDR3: TGTGCCAGCAGAATAGCGGGAGGGCCCCCAGATACGCAGTATTTT.

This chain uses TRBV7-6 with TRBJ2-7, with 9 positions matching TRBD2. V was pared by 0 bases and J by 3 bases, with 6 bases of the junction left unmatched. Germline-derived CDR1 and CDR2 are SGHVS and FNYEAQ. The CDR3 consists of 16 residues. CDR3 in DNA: TGTGCCAGCAGCTTAGCGCCCGAAGCGGGAGGCTACGAGCAGTACTTC. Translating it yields CASSLAPEAGGYEQYF.

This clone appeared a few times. DNA of the CDR3: TGCGCCAGCAGCCAAGGCCTAGTGCGGGAGGGCCGCAGATTGGGTAAGCAGTTCTTC. Its translation: CASSQGLVREGRRLGKQFF. This chain uses TRBV4-1 with TRBJ2-1; TRBD2 aligns across 9 bases. Germline CDR1 and CDR2: MGHRA and YSYEKL. The CDR3 runs 19 residues. V shed 1 base, J shed 11 bases, and the junction held 21 bases outside the gene matches.

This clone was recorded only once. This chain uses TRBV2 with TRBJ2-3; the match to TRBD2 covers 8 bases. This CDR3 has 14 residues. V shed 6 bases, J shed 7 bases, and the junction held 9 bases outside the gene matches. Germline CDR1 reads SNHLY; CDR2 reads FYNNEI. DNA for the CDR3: TGTGCCAGCAGACCGGGACTAGTTCCACATACGCAGTATTTT. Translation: CASRPGLVPHTQYF.

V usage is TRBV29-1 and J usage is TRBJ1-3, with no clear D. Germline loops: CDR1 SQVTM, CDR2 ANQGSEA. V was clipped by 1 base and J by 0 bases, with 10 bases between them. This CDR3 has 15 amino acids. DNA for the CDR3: TGCAGCGTTGAAGGTGGAGCAAACTCTGGAAACACCATATATTTT. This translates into CSVEGGANSGNTIYF.

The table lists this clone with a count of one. CDR3 DNA: TGTGCCAGCAACTCCGGGACTAGCGGATACAATGAGCAGTTCTTC. As protein: CASNSGTSGYNEQFF. This chain links TRBV27 with TRBJ2-1; 11 positions agree with TRBD2. Looked up from germline, CDR1 is MNHEY and CDR2 is SMNVEV (reference sequence). CDR3 length: 15 amino acids. V shed 7 bases and J 4 bases; nucleotides not matched to a gene: 6.

CDR3 DNA sequence: TGTGCCAGCAGCGTAGGCGGACAGGTAGGAGGGCACACTGAAGCTTTCTTT. Its protein is CASSVGGQVGGHTEAFF. This chain links TRBV9 with TRBJ1-1, with 7 bases lining up with TRBD1. From germline, CDR1 is SGDLS and CDR2 YYNGEE. The CDR3 totals 17 residues. J was trimmed by 3 bases and V by 0 bases; bases with no gene match: 11.

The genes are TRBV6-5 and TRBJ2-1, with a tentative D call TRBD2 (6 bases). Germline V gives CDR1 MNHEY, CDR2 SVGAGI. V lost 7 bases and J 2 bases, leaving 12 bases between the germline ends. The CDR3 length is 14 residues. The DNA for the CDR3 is TGTGCCAGCACATTAACGGGAGCCTACAATGAGCAGTTCTTC. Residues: CASTLTGAYNEQFF.

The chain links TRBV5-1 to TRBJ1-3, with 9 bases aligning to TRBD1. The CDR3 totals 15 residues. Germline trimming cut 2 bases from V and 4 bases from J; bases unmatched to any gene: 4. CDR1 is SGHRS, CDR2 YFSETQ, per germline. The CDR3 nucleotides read TGCGCCAGCAGCTTAACAGGGGGCTTCGGAAACACCATATATTTT. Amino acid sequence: CASSLTGGFGNTIYF.

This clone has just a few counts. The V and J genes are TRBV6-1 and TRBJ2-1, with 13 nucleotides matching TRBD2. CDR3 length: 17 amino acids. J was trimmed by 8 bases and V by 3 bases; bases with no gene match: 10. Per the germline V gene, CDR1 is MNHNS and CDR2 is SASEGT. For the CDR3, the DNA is TGTGCCAGCAGTGAGGGTCGGACTAGCGGGAGCTTCGATGAGCAGTTCTTC. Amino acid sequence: CASSEGRTSGSFDEQFF.